These T cell receptor beta chains were read from a single sample in a study of cytomegalovirus exposure and HLA in healthy donors. Here immunoSEQ multiplex PCR was the method, and the copy in TCRdb shows in-frame clones only, minus some. The table lists some 210,000 clones, about four fifths of them singletons. Sequencing was performed on PBMCs. The receptors originated from a woman aged 45-65 years in good health and CMV-seropositive. CDR3s include the opening cysteine and the closing phenylalanine or tryptophan. A D gene is named only where the DNA matches it firmly. Clone size is not always given. Where it is, it says once, few, many or a class for expanded clones.

d_gene: TRBD2
j_gene: TRBJ2-3
v_gene: TRBV7-9
abundance: .
CDR3nt: TGTGCCAGCAGCTTAGGGCTCGGGACTAGCGGGGGAGTCACAGATACGCAGTATTTT
CDR3aa: CASSLGLGTSGGVTDTQYF

d_gene: .
j_gene: TRBJ2-1
v_gene: TRBV7-3
abundance: .
CDR3nt: TGTGCCAGCAGCTCCTATACTAGTACCCACAATGAGCAGTTCTTC
CDR3aa: CASSSYTSTHNEQFF

d_gene: TRBD1
j_gene: TRBJ1-4
v_gene: TRBV6-5
abundance: .
CDR3nt: TGTGCCAGCAGTTGGGACAGGGGAAATGAAAAACTGTTTTTT
CDR3aa: CASSWDRGNEKLFF

d_gene: .
j_gene: TRBJ1-4
v_gene: TRBV19
abundance: .
CDR3nt: TGTGCCAGTAGTCCTCCAGGGATTTCTGAAAAACTGTTTTTT
CDR3aa: CASSPPGISEKLFF

d_gene: TRBD1
j_gene: TRBJ2-6
v_gene: TRBV5-1
abundance: .
CDR3nt: TGCGCCAGCAGCCCTGGGACAGGGGTTAGCTCTGGGGCCAACGTCCTGACTTTC
CDR3aa: CASSPGTGVSSGANVLTF

d_gene: .
j_gene: TRBJ1-1
v_gene: TRBV19
abundance: .
CDR3nt: TGTGCCAGTAGTGTACGGCGGGCAATGAACACTGAAGCTTTCTTT
CDR3aa: CASSVRRAMNTEAFF

d_gene: TRBD1
j_gene: TRBJ2-1
v_gene: TRBV5-1
abundance: .
CDR3nt: TGCGCCAGCAGCTTGCCAGGGGGTAGATACAATGAGCAGTTCTTC
CDR3aa: CASSLPGGRYNEQFF

d_gene: .
j_gene: TRBJ1-2
v_gene: TRBV6-5
abundance: few
CDR3nt: TGTGCCAGCAGGAAGACAGCTGACTATGGCTACACCTTC
CDR3aa: CASRKTADYGYTF

d_gene: .
j_gene: TRBJ2-4
v_gene: TRBV5-8
abundance: .
CDR3nt: TGTGCCAGCAGCTGGGTGACTGTAGCCAAAAACATTCAGTACTTC
CDR3aa: CASSWVTVAKNIQYF

d_gene: TRBD1
j_gene: TRBJ2-3
v_gene: TRBV6-1
abundance: .
CDR3nt: TGTGCCAGCAGTCCTGCAGGGGGCGCAGATACGCAGTATTTT
CDR3aa: CASSPAGGADTQYF

d_gene: .
j_gene: TRBJ2-5
v_gene: TRBV6-1
abundance: .
CDR3nt: TGTGCCAGCAGTTCGGGTTTCCAAGAGACCCAGTACTTC
CDR3aa: CASSSGFQETQYF

d_gene: TRBD1
j_gene: TRBJ2-3
v_gene: TRBV6-4
abundance: .
CDR3nt: TGTGCCAGCAGTCTTCCGGGACAGAAAGTTGAGCCAAGCACAGATACGCAGTATTTT
CDR3aa: CASSLPGQKVEPSTDTQYF

d_gene: TRBD2
j_gene: TRBJ2-7
v_gene: TRBV5-1
abundance: .
CDR3nt: TGCGCCAGCAGCTTCTTGGCTAGCGGGGCCTACGAGCAGTACTTC
CDR3aa: CASSFLASGAYEQYF

d_gene: .
j_gene: TRBJ1-2
v_gene: TRBV5-6
abundance: .
CDR3nt: TGTGCCAGCAGCTTGACAGGGTTGGGCTACACCTTC
CDR3aa: CASSLTGLGYTF

d_gene: .
j_gene: TRBJ2-5
v_gene: TRBV7-3
abundance: .
CDR3nt: TGTGCCAGCAGCCTTCAGGGAACCCAGGAGACCCAGTACTTC
CDR3aa: CASSLQGTQETQYF

d_gene: .
j_gene: TRBJ2-5
v_gene: TRBV28
abundance: .
CDR3nt: TGTGCCAGCAGTTTAGTCCGGGGGGCCGCCGGAGAGACCCAGTACTTC
CDR3aa: CASSLVRGAAGETQYF

d_gene: .
j_gene: TRBJ2-6
v_gene: TRBV7-3
abundance: .
CDR3nt: TGTGCCAGCAGCAGGGGAGGCGGGTCTGGGGCCAACGTCCTGACTTTC
CDR3aa: CASSRGGGSGANVLTF

d_gene: TRBD1
j_gene: TRBJ2-7
v_gene: TRBV5-1
abundance: .
CDR3nt: TGCGCCAGCAGCTTGGCGGGACAGGGCTACGAGCAGTACTTC
CDR3aa: CASSLAGQGYEQYF

d_gene: TRBD1
j_gene: TRBJ1-5
v_gene: TRBV4-3
abundance: few
CDR3nt: TGCGCCAGCAGCCAAGATTTCACAGGGGTGGGCAATCAGCCCCAGCATTTT
CDR3aa: CASSQDFTGVGNQPQHF

d_gene: .
j_gene: TRBJ2-2
v_gene: TRBV7-9
abundance: once
CDR3nt: TGTGCCAGCAGCGGTGACAGGAACACCGGGGAGCTGTTTTTT
CDR3aa: CASSGDRNTGELFF

d_gene: .
j_gene: TRBJ2-6
v_gene: TRBV6-1
abundance: .
CDR3nt: TGTGCCAGCAGTGAATACCCAGGGCTCTCTGGGGCCAACGTCCTGACTTTC
CDR3aa: CASSEYPGLSGANVLTF

d_gene: .
j_gene: TRBJ1-4
v_gene: TRBV2
abundance: once
CDR3nt: TGTGCCAGCAGTGTGGTCAGAACGACTAATGAAAAACTGTTTTTT
CDR3aa: CASSVVRTTNEKLFF

d_gene: TRBD2
j_gene: TRBJ2-2
v_gene: TRBV9
abundance: .
CDR3nt: TGTGCCAGCAGCGTAGCGAGCGGGGGGCACCGGGAGCTGTTTTTT
CDR3aa: CASSVASGGHRELFF

d_gene: TRBD1
j_gene: TRBJ2-7
v_gene: TRBV4-2
abundance: .
CDR3nt: TGTGCCAGCAGCCAAGTGCGACAGGGGAACGAGCAGTACTTC
CDR3aa: CASSQVRQGNEQYF

d_gene: .
j_gene: TRBJ2-3
v_gene: TRBV7-9
abundance: .
CDR3nt: TGTGCCAGCAAGGGGGGAGGGAACACAGATACGCAGTATTTT
CDR3aa: CASKGGGNTDTQYF

d_gene: TRBD2
j_gene: TRBJ2-7
v_gene: TRBV7-9
abundance: .
CDR3nt: TGTGCCAGCAGCACCCCTCTAGCGGGGCTCTCCTACGAGCAGTACTTC
CDR3aa: CASSTPLAGLSYEQYF

d_gene: .
j_gene: TRBJ2-2
v_gene: TRBV7-9
abundance: .
CDR3nt: TGTGCCAGCAGCTTATTCCACGGGGAGCTGTTTTTT
CDR3aa: CASSLFHGELFF

d_gene: .
j_gene: TRBJ1-3
v_gene: TRBV10-3
abundance: .
CDR3nt: TGTGCCATCGGGGACACGAGCTCTGGAAACACCATATATTTT
CDR3aa: CAIGDTSSGNTIYF

d_gene: TRBD1
j_gene: TRBJ1-4
v_gene: TRBV19
abundance: .
CDR3nt: TGTGCCAGTAGTCCCAGACAGGGGACCAATGAAAAACTGTTTTTT
CDR3aa: CASSPRQGTNEKLFF

d_gene: .
j_gene: TRBJ1-6
v_gene: TRBV6-1
abundance: .
CDR3nt: TGTGCCAGCACAAAAACTAACCCAAATAATTCACCCCTCCACTTT
CDR3aa: CASTKTNPNNSPLHF

d_gene: .
j_gene: TRBJ1-6
v_gene: TRBV28
abundance: .
CDR3nt: TGTGCCACCAAGGAGAATTCACCCCTCCACTTT
CDR3aa: CATKENSPLHF

d_gene: .
j_gene: TRBJ1-6
v_gene: TRBV6-5
abundance: .
CDR3nt: TGTGCCAGCAGTGTGGGCCCAGAAGCGGGTTCACCCCTCCACTTT
CDR3aa: CASSVGPEAGSPLHF

d_gene: .
j_gene: TRBJ1-2
v_gene: TRBV10-2
abundance: .
CDR3nt: TGCGCCAGCAGCCCTCTGGGCCTTAACTATGGCTACACCTTC
CDR3aa: CASSPLGLNYGYTF

d_gene: TRBD1
j_gene: TRBJ1-1
v_gene: TRBV30
abundance: .
CDR3nt: TGTGCCTGGATGAGGGACAGGGAGAGCACTGAAGCTTTCTTT
CDR3aa: CAWMRDRESTEAFF

d_gene: TRBD1
j_gene: TRBJ2-7
v_gene: TRBV6-1
abundance: .
CDR3nt: TGTGCCAGCAGTGGCCGGGACAGGGTTTTAGACGAGCAGTACTTC
CDR3aa: CASSGRDRVLDEQYF

d_gene: TRBD1
j_gene: TRBJ2-3
v_gene: TRBV7-3
abundance: once
CDR3nt: TGTGCCAGCAGCCCTTATGTCAGGGGGCGCCGGGTCCGGACAGATACGCAGTATTTT
CDR3aa: CASSPYVRGRRVRTDTQYF

d_gene: .
j_gene: TRBJ1-3
v_gene: TRBV19
abundance: few
CDR3nt: TGTGCCAGTCCGTTTTCCGGTCTCCCCGTAAAGGGAAACACCATATATTTT
CDR3aa: CASPFSGLPVKGNTIYF

d_gene: .
j_gene: TRBJ2-7
v_gene: TRBV5-5
abundance: .
CDR3nt: TGTGCCAGCAGCTTGTTTTGGGCGCCCACGGACGAGCAGTACTTC
CDR3aa: CASSLFWAPTDEQYF

d_gene: TRBD2
j_gene: TRBJ2-5
v_gene: TRBV7-3
abundance: .
CDR3nt: TGTGCCAGCAGCCGAGCTAGCGGGGGAAAAGAGACCCAGTACTTC
CDR3aa: CASSRASGGKETQYF

d_gene: .
j_gene: TRBJ2-5
v_gene: TRBV7-9
abundance: .
CDR3nt: TGTGCCAGCAGCTTAGTAAGCTTCCAAGAGACCCAGTACTTC
CDR3aa: CASSLVSFQETQYF